The 22 T cell receptor beta chains below all came from one sample that was sequenced in a study of graft-versus-host responses after intestinal transplantation. The table came from immunoSEQ multiplex PCR; TCRdb's copy has only in-frame clones and leaves some out. Counted here are about 130,000 clones, around 90% occurring once; the ten biggest clones make up around 0.2%. These TCRs' antigens remain unknown. Specimen: unstimulated CD4+ T cells sorted from spleen or lymph node cells, collected before intestinal transplant. These receptors all come from a human donor who received an intestinal transplant.

The V gene is TRBV18, the J gene TRBJ2-3; 15 bases map to TRBD2. This CDR3 comprises 19 residues. From germline, CDR1 is KGHSH and CDR2 LQKENI. V shed 3 bases, J shed 2 bases, and the junction held 9 bases outside the gene matches. CDR3 DNA sequence: TGTGCCAGCTCACCCTATGGACTAGCGGGAGGGCCCGCCACAGATACGCAGTATTTT. Translating it yields CASSPYGLAGGPATDTQYF.

The gene calls are TRBV7-9 and TRBJ2-5, with a tentative D call TRBD1 (6 bases). CDR1 and CDR2 from the germline V gene are SEHNR and FQNEAQ (reference sequence). Deletions cut 1 base from V and 0 bases from J, with 9 bases between. This CDR3 is built from 15 residues. The CDR3 DNA is TGTGCCAGCAGCTTAGACAGGGCATACCAAGAGACCCAGTACTTC. Translation gives CASSLDRAYQETQYF.

The chain has TRBV15 and TRBJ2-7; D may be TRBD2 (5 bases). V lost 0 bases to trimming and J lost 5 bases, with 11 bases between them. The CDR3 is 14 residues long. The germline gives CDR1 LNHNV, CDR2 YYDKDF (reference sequence). The CDR3 loop reads CATSRDGKGHEQYF. As DNA, the CDR3 is TGTGCCACCAGCAGAGACGGGAAAGGGCACGAGCAGTACTTC.

The chain is built from TRBV6-5 and TRBJ1-5; no definite D call. V lost 0 bases to trimming and J lost 2 bases, with 8 bases between them. CDR3 size: 15 residues. CDR1 is MNHEY and CDR2 is SVGAGI in the germline V gene. This CDR3 is CASSYSGRGNQPQHF. The CDR3 DNA reads as TGTGCCAGCAGTTACTCGGGTAGGGGCAATCAGCCCCAGCATTTT.

V is TRBV28 and J is TRBJ2-3, with D unresolved. V lost 1 base to trimming and J lost 4 bases, with 9 bases between them. This CDR3 contains 14 residues. Germline assignment: CDR1 MDHEN and CDR2 SYDVKM. In DNA, the CDR3 is TGTGCCAGCAGTTTATTGTCTGGCCCAGATACGCAGTATTTT. It is translated as CASSLLSGPDTQYF.

The genes are TRBV28 and TRBJ2-4; TRBD2 is a possible D gene (6 bases). This CDR3 contains 12 residues. The V gene's germline CDR1 is MDHEN and CDR2 SYDVKM. V was shortened by 4 bases and J by 15 bases, with 16 bases between the two germline ends. CDR3 bases: TGTGCCAGCAGTTCCCGGGGGATAGATGGGTACTTC. Residues: CASSSRGIDGYF.

The rearrangement uses TRBV6-4 and TRBJ2-1, with 12 nucleotides matching TRBD1. This CDR3 contains 14 residues. Trimming removed 5 bases from V and 8 bases from J; junction bases left unmatched: 4. The germline gives CDR1 MRHNA, CDR2 SNTAGT. The CDR3 DNA reads TGTGCCAGCAGTCCGGGACAGGGGGCTCATGAGCAGTTCTTC. Translating it yields CASSPGQGAHEQFF.

This chain links TRBV6-1 with TRBJ2-1; 7 bases fit TRBD2. V shed 7 bases and J 7 bases; nucleotides not matched to a gene: 10. The CDR3 is 14 residues long. CDR1 is MNHNS and CDR2 is SASEGT in the germline V gene. The CDR3 region has the DNA TGTGCCAGCAAGGTGGGAGGGGCGACTAATGAGCAGTTCTTC. This gives the protein CASKVGGATNEQFF.

In its sample, this clone was seen once. The rearrangement links TRBV30 to TRBJ1-5; D may be TRBD1 (5 bases). The V gene's germline CDR1 is GTSNPN and CDR2 SVGIG (reference sequence). The CDR3 extends over 15 amino acids. The V and J ends lost 1 base and 1 base respectively, with 11 bases between them. The CDR3 DNA reads as TGTGCCTGGAGTGCCCGGGGGGGGAGCAATCAGCCCCAGCATTTT. It is translated as CAWSARGGSNQPQHF. The full variable domain, with the rest looked up from reference TRBV30 and TRBJ1-5, is SQTIHQWPATLVQPVGSPLSLECTVEGTSNPNLYWYRQAAGRGLQLLFYSVGIGQISSEVPQNLSASRPQDRQFILSSKKLLLSDSGFYLCAWSARGGSNQPQHFGDGTRLSIL.

In its sample, this clone was seen once. In nucleotides, the CDR3 is TGTGCCAGCAGCGCTCGAGCTAGCACAGATACGCAGTATTTT. Residues: CASSARASTDTQYF. This chain links TRBV9 with TRBJ2-3, with D unresolved. Per germline, CDR1 SGDLS and CDR2 YYNGEE. The CDR3 length is 14 residues. V was trimmed by 3 bases and J by 0 bases, leaving 8 bases between them.

The V call is TRBV7-9, the J call TRBJ2-1; the D is unclear. Per germline, CDR1 SEHNR and CDR2 FQNEAQ (reference sequence). V was pared by 4 bases and J by 8 bases, with 6 bases between. CDR3 length: 11 residues. CDR3 region: CASSSRYEQFF. In DNA form, the CDR3 reads TGTGCCAGCAGCTCGAGGTATGAGCAGTTCTTC.

Only one count was recorded for this clone. The chain links TRBV28 to TRBJ1-4; no reliable D call. This CDR3 spans 14 amino acids. V was pared by 5 bases and J by 8 bases, with 15 bases between. CDR1 is MDHEN, CDR2 SYDVKM, per germline. The CDR3 is CASSLGPKGEKLFF. DNA of the CDR3: TGTGCCAGCAGTCTCGGGCCCAAGGGCGAAAAACTGTTTTTT.

The chain uses TRBV5-1 and TRBJ1-2; D ambiguous. V was shortened by 2 bases and J by 5 bases, with 10 bases between the two germline ends. The CDR3 contains 13 residues. The germline CDR1 and CDR2 sequences are SGHRS and YFSETQ. The CDR3 DNA is TGCGCCAGCAGCTTTTCCCGAAGATATGGCTACACCTTC. This sequence encodes CASSFSRRYGYTF.

The chain is built from TRBV5-1 and TRBJ2-7; perhaps D is TRBD1 or TRBD2 (5 bases each). This CDR3 is 13 amino acids long. Trimming left V 3 bases short and J 0 bases short, with 7 bases between. Per germline, CDR1 SGHRS and CDR2 YFSETQ. The CDR3 region is CASSSGPSYEQYF. The CDR3 nucleotides are TGCGCCAGCAGCTCGGGACCCTCCTACGAGCAGTACTTC.

As concerns this clone: Other DNA sequences within the sample encode an identical CDR3. The J gene is TRBJ2-7, the V gene TRBV6-1; 9 nucleotides match TRBD2. CDR3 size: 17 residues. Losses at the gene ends were 4 bases for V and 0 bases for J; bases not matched to a gene: 10. Germline CDR1 and CDR2: MNHNS and SASEGT. The CDR3 DNA follows: TGTGCCAGCAGTGTCGGGACCAGCGGGAGGCTCTCCTACGAGCAGTACTTC. Amino acids: CASSVGTSGRLSYEQYF.

The chain carries TRBV11-2 and TRBJ1-6; D remains ambiguous. In germline, CDR1 is SGHAT, CDR2 FQNNGV. Between the trimmed V and J ends, which lost 0 bases and 9 bases, there was a span of 9 bases. The CDR3 totals 14 residues. This CDR3 is CASSLDSRSSPLHF. CDR3 nucleotide sequence: TGTGCCAGCAGCTTAGATTCCAGGAGTTCACCCCTCCACTTT.

This chain uses TRBV11-2 with TRBJ1-3; D call uncertain. This CDR3 has 15 residues. V was clipped by 0 bases and J by 2 bases, with 8 bases between them. Germline V gene lookup returns CDR1 SGHAT and CDR2 FQNNGV. The DNA for the CDR3 is TGTGCCAGCAGCTTAGAGCGTATTCCTGGAAACACCATATATTTT. It encodes CASSLERIPGNTIYF.

This chain links TRBV6-5 with TRBJ2-5; 9 bases align to TRBD1. Germline trimming cut 0 bases from V and 6 bases from J; bases unmatched to any gene: 5. CDR1 and CDR2 from the germline V gene are MNHEY and SVGAGI. This CDR3 has 15 amino acids. CDR3 bases: TGTGCCAGCAGTTACTCGAGACAGGGGGGAAAGACCCAGTACTTC. It encodes CASSYSRQGGKTQYF.

This clone was observed once. V and J are TRBV9 and TRBJ1-2; a weak D match, TRBD1 (5 bases). The V and J ends lost 0 bases and 5 bases respectively, with 5 bases between them. This CDR3 has 12 amino acids. Germline V CDR1 and CDR2: SGDLS, YYNGEE. CDR3 sequence: CASSVGGYGYTF. As DNA, the CDR3 is TGTGCCAGCAGCGTAGGGGGGTATGGCTACACCTTC. Looking up the rest from reference TRBV9 and TRBJ1-2 gives the full variable domain: DSGVTQTPKHLITATGQRVTLRCSPRSGDLSVYWYQQSLDQGLQFLIQYYNGEERAKGNILERFSAQQFPDLHSELNLSSLELGDSALYFCASSVGGYGYTFGSGTRLTVV.

As to this clone: A junction end diverges from the germline sequence, so it may reflect a read error. V and J are TRBV7-7 and TRBJ2-5; D tentatively reads TRBD1 or TRBD2 (5 bases each). Germline loops: CDR1 SSHAT, CDR2 FNYEAQ (reference sequence). The CDR3 contains 14 residues. The CDR3 sequence is CASSILGAGETQYF. The CDR3 DNA reads TGTGCTAGCAGCATCCTCGGGGCGGGCGAGACCCAGTACTTC. The whole variable domain, remainder taken from reference TRBV7-7 and TRBJ2-5, is GAGVSQSPRYKVTKRGQDVTLRCDPISSHATLYWYQQALGQGPEFLTYFNYEAQPDKSGLPSDRFSAERPEGSISTLTIQRTEQRDSAMYRCASSILGAGETQYFGPGTRLLVL.

J is TRBJ2-5 and V is TRBV5-1; a weak D match, TRBD1 (5 bases). The CDR3 totals 15 residues. The germline V gene has CDR1 SGHRS and CDR2 YFSETQ. V dropped 0 bases and J dropped 1 base, with 10 bases sitting between them. This CDR3 is CASSLVRQIQETQYF. In DNA form, the CDR3 reads TGCGCCAGCAGCTTGGTTCGACAGATCCAAGAGACCCAGTACTTC.

The genes are TRBV12-5 and TRBJ2-1, with D tentatively TRBD2 (5 bases). The germline V gene encodes CDR1 LGHNT and CDR2 FRNRAP. This CDR3 region has 12 residues. V was trimmed by 7 bases and J by 10 bases, leaving 14 bases between them. The CDR3 is CASAPIGEEQFF. CDR3 nucleotides: TGTGCTAGTGCCCCCATCGGGGAGGAGCAGTTCTTC.